This entry lists 25 T cell receptor beta chains sequenced from one sample in a study of radiotherapy plus CTLA-4 blockade in lung cancer. This table comes from immunoSEQ multiplex PCR, and its TCRdb copy is limited to in-frame clones, with some not included. The table records roughly 97,000 clones, roughly 79% of them present only once. The sample was peripheral blood, taken from a patient treated with radiotherapy plus ipilimumab. These receptors originate from a human donor with non-small cell lung cancer who had a partial response to radiotherapy plus ipilimumab. Some clones in this sample may be carry-over from other donors' samples.

This rearrangement joins TRBV28 to TRBJ2-7; D ambiguous. The V end lost 7 bases, the J end lost 2 bases, and 15 bases lay between the germline ends. The CDR3 runs to 14 residues. Germline V lookup: CDR1 MDHEN, CDR2 SYDVKM. The DNA of the CDR3 is TGTGCCAGCAACCCGTACAGCCCCCCCTACGAGCAGTACTTC. This encodes CASNPYSPPYEQYF.

V usage is TRBV4-1 and J usage is TRBJ1-2, with 8 bases lining up with TRBD1. The CDR3 runs to 15 residues. Germline CDR1 and CDR2: MGHRA and YSYEKL. Trimming at V came to 5 bases and at J to 4 bases, leaving 9 bases not matched to a gene. The CDR3 nucleotides are TGCGCCAGCAGCGCCCCGGACAGGGCTAGCTATGGCTACACCTTC. Translating gives CASSAPDRASYGYTF.

This sequence joins TRBV5-1 and TRBJ2-5; D remains unclear. The CDR3 has 12 residues. With 0 bases removed from V and 11 bases from J, the gap between germline ends came to 11 bases. CDR1 SGHRS and CDR2 YFSETQ come from the germline V gene. The CDR3 spells CASSLDAREQYF. CDR3 nucleotides: TGCGCCAGCAGCTTGGACGCTAGAGAGCAGTACTTC.

This clone was counted many times. The same CDR3 also results from other DNA sequences found in this sample. The chain uses TRBV9 and TRBJ1-1; tentative D call: TRBD1 (5 bases). The germline V gene has CDR1 SGDLS and CDR2 YYNGEE. This CDR3 comprises 13 residues. V lost 4 bases and J lost 1, with 8 bases in between. CDR3 bases: TGTGCCAGCAGCTTCACAGGGAACACTGAAGCTTTCTTT. Translation gives CASSFTGNTEAFF.

The gene calls are TRBV30 and TRBJ1-2, with D tentatively TRBD1 (5 bases). The CDR3 has 13 residues. Germline assignment: CDR1 GTSNPN and CDR2 SVGIG (reference sequence). V was shortened by 2 bases and J by 1 base, with 8 bases between the two germline ends. CDR3 amino acids: CAWSSGHNYGYTF. The CDR3 DNA reads as TGTGCCTGGAGTTCAGGGCATAACTATGGCTACACCTTC.

This clone was recorded at least ten times. This sequence joins TRBV18 and TRBJ2-7, with D perhaps matching TRBD2 (6 bases). In germline, CDR1 is KGHSH, CDR2 LQKENI. This CDR3 is 15 amino acids long. V lost 3 bases to trimming and J lost 1 base, with 13 bases between them. CDR3 region: CASSPVEGVSYEQYF. CDR3 sequence (DNA): TGTGCCAGCTCACCGGTGGAGGGAGTGTCCTACGAGCAGTACTTC.

The V call is TRBV6-1, the J call TRBJ1-2; 9 bases fit TRBD1. V dropped 7 bases and J dropped 0; count of bases not matched to a gene: 12. This CDR3 is built from 17 residues. Germline V gene sequence: CDR1 MNHNS, CDR2 SASEGT. The DNA of the CDR3 is TGTGCCAGCACCGAAGCCCCGGGACAGGGAACTAACTATGGCTACACCTTC. This sequence encodes CASTEAPGQGTNYGYTF.

Only a few counts were recorded for this clone. The gene calls are TRBV15 and TRBJ1-3, with a possible D match to TRBD1 (6 bases). The CDR3 runs 14 residues. The V gene lost 2 bases and the J gene lost 7 bases, with 12 bases spanning the gap. Germline values: CDR1 LNHNV, CDR2 YYDKDF (reference sequence). CDR3 coding DNA: TGTGCCACCAGCAGACAGGGGTGGAGGAACACCATATATTTT. Amino acids: CATSRQGWRNTIYF. Supplemented by reference TRBV15 and TRBJ1-3, the full variable domain reads DAMVIQNPRYQVTQFGKPVTLSCSQTLNHNVMYWYQQKSSQAPKLLFHYYDKDFNNEADTPDNFQSRRPNTSFCFLDIRSPGLGDTAMYLCATSRQGWRNTIYFGEGSWLTVV.

The rearrangement joins TRBV28 to TRBJ2-7; D may be TRBD2 (6 bases). The ends were cut back, 6 bases at V and 6 bases at J, with 15 bases in the middle. Germline V gene sequence: CDR1 MDHEN, CDR2 SYDVKM. The length of the CDR3 is 13 residues. The CDR3 sequence: CASRGTSGREQYF. The DNA of the CDR3 is TGTGCCAGCAGGGGGACTTCCGGGCGCGAGCAGTACTTC.

The chain is built from TRBV5-1 and TRBJ1-1; D perhaps matches TRBD1 (5 bases). The germline gives CDR1 SGHRS, CDR2 YFSETQ. The CDR3 loop spans 17 amino acids. With 0 bases removed from V and 4 bases from J, the gap between germline ends came to 19 bases. In DNA, the CDR3 is TGCGCCAGCAGCTTGGCCGGCAGTACAGGCGGGGGCACTGAAGCTTTCTTT. The encoded protein is CASSLAGSTGGGTEAFF.

This clone showed up just a few times. This chain joins TRBV21-1 and TRBJ2-7; the D call of TRBD1 is as the table states it, not checked on the DNA. TRBV21-1 is classified as a pseudogene. The CDR3 runs to 14 residues. The CDR3 DNA is TGTGCCAGCAGCAAAGGGGACAAGGGCAACGAGCAGTACTTC. It is translated as CASSKGDKGNEQYF.

V and J are TRBV6-5 and TRBJ1-1; tentatively, D is TRBD1 (5 bases). CDR1 is MNHEY, CDR2 SVGAGI, per germline. The CDR3 spans 14 residues. With 6 bases removed from V and 4 bases from J, the gap between germline ends came to 15 bases. CDR3 amino acids: CASSGGSPGTEAFF. The DNA of the CDR3 is TGTGCCAGCAGCGGGGGATCTCCGGGCACTGAAGCTTTCTTT.

The chain combines TRBV7-8 with TRBJ1-2, with D perhaps TRBD1 (6 bases). This CDR3 has 15 residues. In germline, CDR1 is SGHVS, CDR2 FQNEAQ. Trimming stripped 0 bases from V and 8 bases from J, with 16 bases between. CDR3 bases: TGTGCCAGCAGCTTAGCGGCGCCAGGGGCGCAGGGCTACACCTTC. Translating it yields CASSLAAPGAQGYTF.

The chain couples TRBV10-3 to TRBJ1-2; 7 bases align to TRBD1. CDR1 is ENHRY, CDR2 SYGVKD, per germline. The V segment lost 5 bases and the J segment 8 bases; nucleotides outside the gene matches: 5. The CDR3 sequence is 12 residues long. Written as DNA, the CDR3 is TGTGCCATCAGTCCACAGGGGTACGGCTACACCTTC. Translated, it gives CAISPQGYGYTF.

The chain employs TRBV30 and TRBJ1-2, with D possibly being TRBD1 (5 bases). V was clipped by 3 bases and J by 8 bases, with 13 bases between them. CDR3 length equals 12 residues. Germline V gene data show CDR1 as GTSNPN and CDR2 as SVGIG (reference sequence). The CDR3 protein is CAWSGGAWGYTF. CDR3 nucleotide sequence: TGTGCCTGGAGCGGAGGGGCGTGGGGCTACACCTTC.

The DNA for the CDR3 is TGTGCCAGCAGCGTAGGTGGGACTGGAAGAGATACGCAGTATTTT. Its translation: CASSVGGTGRDTQYF. The chain combines TRBV9 with TRBJ2-3, with D possibly being TRBD2 (6 bases). This CDR3 is 15 amino acids long. V shed 0 bases and J shed 5 bases, with 13 bases lying between them. CDR1 SGDLS and CDR2 YYNGEE come from the germline V gene.

The V gene is TRBV7-2, the J gene TRBJ2-5; 12 bases fit TRBD2. The germline V gene encodes CDR1 SGHTA and CDR2 FQGNSA. V was clipped by 8 bases and J by 2 bases; unmatched bases: 0. The CDR3 has 13 residues. The CDR3, as DNA: TGTGCCAGCGGACTAGCGGGGCAAGAGACCCAGTACTTC. Translating it yields CASGLAGQETQYF.

This clone appeared a single time. Distinct nucleotide sequences in the sample also encode this CDR3. The V gene is TRBV27, the J gene TRBJ2-7, with 9 bases aligning to TRBD2. The CDR3 runs to 17 residues. The V segment lost 2 bases and the J segment 6 bases; nucleotides outside the gene matches: 14. Per germline, CDR1 MNHEY and CDR2 SMNVEV (reference sequence). CDR3 sequence: CASSLGAGGRAKGEQYF. DNA for the CDR3: TGTGCCAGCAGTTTAGGAGCGGGAGGCCGAGCGAAGGGCGAGCAGTACTTC.

The chain recombines TRBV6-5 with TRBJ2-7; 8 bases align to TRBD2. Germline values: CDR1 MNHEY, CDR2 SVGAGI. This CDR3 region has 16 residues. The V segment lost 4 bases and the J segment 1 base; nucleotides outside the gene matches: 9. CDR3 sequence (DNA): TGTGCCAGCAGTTTAACGTCCGGGGGGGCTTCCTACGAGCAGTACTTC. Translation gives CASSLTSGGASYEQYF.

The chain couples TRBV5-1 to TRBJ2-7; 11 bases agree with TRBD2. This CDR3 has 14 amino acids. CDR1 is SGHRS and CDR2 is YFSETQ in the germline V gene. The trim removed 5 bases at V and 4 bases at J, leaving 5 bases unmatched. The CDR3 DNA reads TGCGCCAGCAGGCCCGGGACTAGCGGATACGAGCAGTACTTC. This sequence encodes CASRPGTSGYEQYF.

This chain joins TRBV6-6 and TRBJ1-5; perhaps TRBD1 as D (5 bases). CDR3 length: 16 residues. Trimming pared 2 bases from V and 2 bases from J, leaving 13 bases between. The germline gives CDR1 MNHNY, CDR2 SVGAGI (reference sequence). The CDR3 bases are TGTGCCAGCAGTTACGGGGCAGGGCCGGGCAATCAGCCCCAGCATTTT. Amino acids: CASSYGAGPGNQPQHF.

Concerning this clone itself: An end of the junction does not agree with germline; a read error may underlie this. This sequence joins TRBV18 and TRBJ2-2, with 9 bases that match TRBD1. Germline CDR1 and CDR2: KGHSH and LQKENI. CDR3 length: 14 amino acids. CDR3 bases: TGTGCCACCAAACAGGGGGCCAACACCGGGGAGCTGCTTTTT. Translated, it gives CATKQGANTGELLF. Full variable domain (rest looked up from reference TRBV18 and TRBJ2-2): NAGVMQNPRHLVRRRGQEARLRCSPMKGHSHVYWYRQLPEEGLKFMVYLQKENIIDESGMPKERFSAEFPKEGPSILRIQQVVRGDSAAYFCATKQGANTGELLFGEGSRLTVL.

V gene TRBV28 combines with J gene TRBJ2-3; 9 bases are shared with TRBD2. The V gene's germline CDR1 is MDHEN and CDR2 SYDVKM. Trimming at V came to 3 bases and at J to 5 bases, leaving 3 bases not matched to a gene. This CDR3 has 14 amino acids. The CDR3 nucleotides are TGTGCCAGCAGTTTGACTAGCGGTCTAGATACGCAGTATTTT. Protein sequence: CASSLTSGLDTQYF.

The chain employs TRBV5-1 and TRBJ2-7; D may be TRBD1 (6 bases). V was trimmed by 2 bases and J by 2 bases, leaving 14 bases between them. In germline, CDR1 is SGHRS, CDR2 YFSETQ. This CDR3 comprises 15 residues. The CDR3 DNA is TGCGCCAGCAGCTTCCGACAGGTCCAGCCCTACGAGCAGTACTTC. Protein: CASSFRQVQPYEQYF.

The chain couples TRBV6-5 to TRBJ1-5, with 7 bases aligning to TRBD1. Germline trimming cut 7 bases from V and 7 bases from J; bases unmatched to any gene: 7. The CDR3 loop spans 13 amino acids. Per the germline V gene, CDR1 is MNHEY and CDR2 is SVGAGI. This CDR3 reads CASKQGKDQPQHF. The CDR3 DNA reads TGTGCCAGCAAACAGGGGAAAGACCAGCCCCAGCATTTT.